This T cell receptor beta chain originates from a study of shared clonotypes between healthy human individuals. Study overall: Three plates each covered CD4 naive and memory; CD8 naive two, CD8 memory one. Regarding the study as a whole: Sharing across four donors was highest in naive CD4 (roughly 5%) and lowest in memory CD8 (roughly 0.4%).

As to this clone: The antigen is undetermined.

CD45RO-negative CD8 cells positively selected for CCR7 made up the naive population, which excluded terminally differentiated effector memory CD45RA+ cells. In the original analysis: ImmunoSEQ output lacked quality scores and full-length reads, limiting matched filtering. Produced via immunoSEQ multiplex PCR; TCRdb's table is partial and in-frame only. V, J and clone size are those of that table, while D and trimming were read from the DNA. The profile shows around 2.1 million clones, roughly 91% of them singletons. V gave up 6 bases and J gave up 0 bases; unmatched junction bases: 4. Germline assignment: CDR1 SNHLY and CDR2 FYNNEI. The CDR3 consists of 15 residues.

The sequence was collected from a man aged 18 to 29 in good health. Some clones in this sample may be carry-over from other donors' samples. V gene TRBV2 combines with J gene TRBJ2-7; 11 bases fit TRBD2. Sample: naive CD8+ T cells from PBMCs. The CDR3 DNA follows: TGTGCCAGCAGACTAGCGGGAGACGGCTCCTACGAGCAGTACTTC. Translating it yields CASRLAGDGSYEQYF. The whole variable domain, filled in from reference TRBV2 and TRBJ2-7, reads EPEVTQTPSHQVTQMGQEVILRCVPISNHLYFYWYRQILGQKVEFLVSFYNNEISEKSEIFDDQFSVERPDGSNFTLKIRSTKLEDSAMYFCASRLAGDGSYEQYFGPGTRLTVT.